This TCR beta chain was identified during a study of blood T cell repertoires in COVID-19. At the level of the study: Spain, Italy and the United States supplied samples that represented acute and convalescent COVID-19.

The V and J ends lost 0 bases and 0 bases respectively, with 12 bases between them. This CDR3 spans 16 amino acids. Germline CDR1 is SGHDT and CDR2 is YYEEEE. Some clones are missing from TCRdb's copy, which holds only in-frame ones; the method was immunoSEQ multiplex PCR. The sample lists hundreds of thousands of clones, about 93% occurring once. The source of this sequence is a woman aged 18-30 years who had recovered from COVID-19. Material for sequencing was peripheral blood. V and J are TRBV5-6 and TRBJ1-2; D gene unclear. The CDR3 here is CASSLGLAETNYGYTF. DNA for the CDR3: TGTGCCAGCAGCTTGGGGTTGGCGGAAACTAACTATGGCTACACCTTC.